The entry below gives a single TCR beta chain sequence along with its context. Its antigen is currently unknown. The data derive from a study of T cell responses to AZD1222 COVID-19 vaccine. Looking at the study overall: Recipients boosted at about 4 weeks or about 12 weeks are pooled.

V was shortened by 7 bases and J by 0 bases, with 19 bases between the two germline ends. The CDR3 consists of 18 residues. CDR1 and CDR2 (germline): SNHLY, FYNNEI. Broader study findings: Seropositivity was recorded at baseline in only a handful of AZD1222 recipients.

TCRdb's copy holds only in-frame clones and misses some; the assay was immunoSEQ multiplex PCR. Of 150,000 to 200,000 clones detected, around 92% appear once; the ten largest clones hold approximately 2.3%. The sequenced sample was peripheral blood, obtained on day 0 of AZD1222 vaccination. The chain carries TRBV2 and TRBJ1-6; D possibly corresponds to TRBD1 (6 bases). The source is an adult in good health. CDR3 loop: CASIAGAGGGSYNSPLHF. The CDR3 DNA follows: TGTGCCAGCATTGCAGGGGCGGGAGGGGGCTCCTATAATTCACCCCTCCACTTT.